The 22 T cell receptor beta chains presented below share a single source sample, sequenced in a study of shared clonotypes between healthy human individuals. Method: immunoSEQ multiplex PCR; TCRdb's copy keeps in-frame clones and lacks some. The data contain 2.3 million or so clones, 80% to 95% of them seen just once; the ten biggest clones take up about 0.39%. Sequencing was done on a sample of naive CD4+ T cells from PBMCs. Subset noted: CD45RA+ positively selected. Source of these receptors: a man younger than 30 in good health. Some clones in this sample may be carry-over from other donors' samples.

The chain employs TRBV27 and TRBJ1-1, with a possible D match to TRBD1 (5 bases). In germline, CDR1 is MNHEY, CDR2 SMNVEV (reference sequence). V lost 0 bases and J 4 bases, leaving 9 bases between the germline ends. This CDR3 is 14 amino acids long. The CDR3 protein is CASSLSRDRTEAFF. In nucleotides, the CDR3 is TGTGCCAGCAGTTTATCCAGGGATCGCACTGAAGCTTTCTTT.

The chain is built from TRBV7-8 and TRBJ2-1; tentatively, D is TRBD2 (5 bases). Germline lookup yields CDR1 SGHVS and CDR2 FQNEAQ. This CDR3 comprises 16 residues. V lost 5 bases, J lost 4 bases, and 18 bases lay in between. CDR3 region: CASSPRTSHQYNEQFF. Written as DNA, the CDR3 is TGTGCCAGCAGCCCCCGGACTTCGCACCAGTACAATGAGCAGTTCTTC.

About this clone itself: This specimen includes other DNA sequences encoding the same CDR3. This chain uses TRBV5-1 with TRBJ2-7; TRBD1 aligns across 11 bases. Per germline, CDR1 SGHRS and CDR2 YFSETQ. Trimming took 3 bases from V and 3 from J; bases not matched to a gene: 5. The CDR3 runs 15 residues. In nucleotides, the CDR3 is TGCGCCAGCAGCTCCGGGACAGGGGGGAGCTACGAGCAGTACTTC. Translation: CASSSGTGGSYEQYF.

Remarks on this clone: The junction and the germline gene differ at one end; a read error may be behind it. The chain has TRBV5-4 and TRBJ2-5, with D uncertain. Germline V gene data show CDR1 as SGHNT and CDR2 as YYREEE (reference sequence). The CDR3 is 15 amino acids. As DNA, the CDR3 is TGTGCCAGCAGCTTGGCCTGGCCCCCTCAAGGGACCCAGTACTTC. Its translation is CASSLAWPPQGTQYF.

As DNA, the CDR3 is TGTGCCAGCAGGCCACGTGGGCGGGGCTACTACGAGCAGTACTTC. Translation: CASRPRGRGYYEQYF. This chain joins TRBV28 and TRBJ2-7; TRBD2 is a possible D gene (6 bases). V shed 6 bases and J shed 3 bases, with 18 bases lying between them. Germline CDR1 MDHEN, CDR2 SYDVKM. The CDR3 is 15 amino acids.

The chain links TRBV14 to TRBJ2-1; D remains unclear. The germline gives CDR1 SGHDN, CDR2 FVKESK. Trimming cost V 2 bases and J 6 bases, with 8 bases left between them. The CDR3 is 13 amino acids. CDR3 nucleotides: TGTGCCAGCAGCCAACTTTCGGGCAATGAGCAGTTCTTC. Amino acids: CASSQLSGNEQFF.

This chain uses TRBV5-4 with TRBJ1-2, with D uncertain. Germline V gives CDR1 SGHNT, CDR2 YYREEE (reference sequence). The V end was cut by 0 bases, the J end by 4 bases, with 13 bases between. The CDR3 is 15 residues long. The CDR3 coding sequence is TGTGCCAGCAGCTTGGGTTGGCACTCCCCCTATGGCTACACCTTC. This codes for CASSLGWHSPYGYTF.

V gene TRBV9 combines with J gene TRBJ2-1; 11 bases map to TRBD2. The CDR3 totals 16 residues. V was clipped by 5 bases and J by 6 bases; unmatched bases: 10. CDR1 is SGDLS, CDR2 YYNGEE, per germline. CDR3 nucleotides: TGTGCCAGCAGTGAGAGTAGCGGGAGGGTTAGCAATGAGCAGTTCTTC. The encoded protein is CASSESSGRVSNEQFF. Based on the CDR3 plus reference TRBV9 and TRBJ2-1, the full variable domain is DSGVTQTPKHLITATGQRVTLRCSPRSGDLSVYWYQQSLDQGLQFLIQYYNGEERAKGNILERFSAQQFPDLHSELNLSSLELGDSALYFCASSESSGRVSNEQFFGPGTRLTVL.

The chain uses TRBV7-8 and TRBJ2-7; D might be TRBD2 (5 bases). The CDR3 extends over 14 amino acids. V dropped 4 bases and J dropped 3 bases, with 13 bases sitting between them. Germline V gene lookup returns CDR1 SGHVS and CDR2 FQNEAQ. The CDR3 sequence: CASSSSLSVYEQYF. The CDR3 DNA reads as TGTGCCAGCAGCTCTAGCCTATCAGTCTACGAGCAGTACTTC.

V and J are TRBV5-4 and TRBJ2-7, with 16 nucleotides matching TRBD2. The CDR3 is 16 residues long. The V gene end was trimmed by 4 bases and the J gene end by 7 bases; junction bases not matched to a gene: 8. From germline, CDR1 is SGHNT and CDR2 YYREEE (reference sequence). In DNA form, the CDR3 reads TGTGCCAGCAGCCGGGTCCAGGGACTAGCGGGAGGGGAGCAGTACTTC. This translates into CASSRVQGLAGGEQYF.

This sequence joins TRBV11-2 and TRBJ2-7; 8 bases map to TRBD1. CDR3 length equals 16 residues. After removal of 5 bases from V and 5 bases from J, the junction contained 14 bases not matched to a gene. CDR1 and CDR2 (germline): SGHAT, FQNNGV. CDR3 sequence: CASSPRPGGATDEQYF. CDR3 nucleotide sequence: TGTGCCAGCAGCCCGCGCCCAGGGGGCGCCACCGACGAGCAGTACTTC.

Regarding this clone: Distinct nucleotide sequences in the sample also encode this CDR3. The chain combines TRBV5-1 with TRBJ1-2, with D uncertain. CDR1 and CDR2 from the germline V gene are SGHRS and YFSETQ. V was trimmed by 0 bases and J by 1 base, leaving 7 bases between them. The CDR3 is 14 residues long. CDR3 amino acids: CASSLGGSNYGYTF. In nucleotides, the CDR3 is TGCGCCAGCAGCTTGGGAGGCAGTAACTATGGCTACACCTTC.

The chain recombines TRBV28 with TRBJ1-4; D remains unclear. Trimming pared 5 bases from V and 3 bases from J, leaving 19 bases between. The CDR3 consists of 17 residues. Germline CDR1 MDHEN, CDR2 SYDVKM. The CDR3 sequence: CASSTLVAGGPNEKLFF. CDR3 DNA sequence: TGTGCCAGCAGTACTCTAGTCGCAGGAGGGCCTAATGAAAAACTGTTTTTT.

The V and J genes are TRBV18 and TRBJ1-2; D uncertain. CDR3 length equals 14 residues. Germline V gene sequence: CDR1 KGHSH, CDR2 LQKENI. V dropped 3 bases and J dropped 3 bases, with 11 bases sitting between them. CDR3 region: CASSPGVEDYGYTF. The CDR3 DNA reads TGTGCCAGCTCACCGGGAGTTGAGGACTATGGCTACACCTTC.

This clone was seen once. The chain uses TRBV18 and TRBJ2-2, with a possible D match to TRBD2 (5 bases). The CDR3 has 15 amino acids. Germline V gene sequence: CDR1 KGHSH, CDR2 LQKENI. Trimming removed 3 bases at V and 4 bases at J, with 12 bases between. The CDR3, as DNA: TGTGCCAGCTCACCCGGACTGGGCCGCACCGGGGAGCTGTTTTTT. Its translation is CASSPGLGRTGELFF. The full variable domain, completed using reference TRBV18 and TRBJ2-2, is NAGVMQNPRHLVRRRGQEARLRCSPMKGHSHVYWYRQLPEEGLKFMVYLQKENIIDESGMPKERFSAEFPKEGPSILRIQQVVRGDSAAYFCASSPGLGRTGELFFGEGSRLTVL.

The rearrangement uses TRBV4-1 and TRBJ1-3; no reliable D call. Germline CDR1 MGHRA, CDR2 YSYEKL. This CDR3 spans 16 amino acids. V was clipped by 1 base and J by 4 bases, with 14 bases between them. This CDR3 reads CASSQVLVEQGNTIYF. The CDR3 bases are TGCGCCAGCAGCCAAGTCCTCGTGGAGCAAGGAAACACCATATATTTT.

CDR3 nucleotides: TGTGCCAGCTCAGGACCAGGGACCCAAGAGACCCAGTACTTC. Its protein is CASSGPGTQETQYF. V and J are TRBV18 and TRBJ2-5; perhaps D is TRBD1 or TRBD2 (5 bases each). Trimming cost V 5 bases and J 1 base, with 11 bases left between them. The CDR3 contains 14 residues. CDR1 KGHSH and CDR2 LQKENI come from the germline V gene.

This clone was found a few times. Other nucleotide sequences in the sample specify the same CDR3. The V and J genes are TRBV9 and TRBJ2-3; D not certain. Germline CDR1 is SGDLS and CDR2 is YYNGEE. V shed 4 bases and J shed 0 bases, with 6 bases lying between them. This CDR3 has 13 amino acids. The CDR3 sequence: CASSTTSTDTQYF. Here the CDR3 DNA reads TGTGCCAGCAGCACCACTAGCACAGATACGCAGTATTTT.

DNA for the CDR3: TGTGCCAGCAGTCCAGGGACCCAACATCAGCCCCAGCATTTT. Protein: CASSPGTQHQPQHF. V and J are TRBV28 and TRBJ1-5; maybe TRBD1 (5 bases). CDR1 is MDHEN, CDR2 SYDVKM, per germline. The CDR3 covers 14 residues. Trimming stripped 5 bases from V and 5 bases from J, with 13 bases between.

The chain couples TRBV27 to TRBJ2-7; TRBD2 matches 9 bases. Germline V CDR1 and CDR2: MNHEY, SMNVEV (reference sequence). This CDR3 has 18 amino acids. V lost 8 bases, J lost 2 bases, and 19 bases stayed unmatched. CDR3 nucleotide sequence: TGTGCCAGCTACCCGGGGGCTAGCGGGGTAACCCTAACCTACGAGCAGTACTTC. This sequence encodes CASYPGASGVTLTYEQYF.

This rearrangement joins TRBV2 to TRBJ1-4; D is unresolved. CDR1 and CDR2 from the germline V gene are SNHLY and FYNNEI. The CDR3 length is 13 residues. Between the trimmed V and J ends, which lost 6 bases and 4 bases, there was a span of 9 bases. CDR3 sequence (DNA): TGTGCCAGCAGCATCCCCCATAATGAAAAACTGTTTTTT. Translated: CASSIPHNEKLFF. The variable domain in full, with the rest retrieved from reference TRBV2 and TRBJ1-4, is EPEVTQTPSHQVTQMGQEVILRCVPISNHLYFYWYRQILGQKVEFLVSFYNNEISEKSEIFDDQFSVERPDGSNFTLKIRSTKLEDSAMYFCASSIPHNEKLFFGSGTQLSVL.

The rearrangement links TRBV5-1 to TRBJ2-3; D is perhaps TRBD1 (6 bases). The V gene's germline CDR1 is SGHRS and CDR2 YFSETQ. The CDR3 sequence is 17 residues long. The V and J ends lost 2 bases and 4 bases respectively, with 20 bases between them. Written as DNA, the CDR3 is TGCGCCAGCAGCTTCGGCAGGGGTTGGGTGGGCGCAGATACGCAGTATTTT. Its translation: CASSFGRGWVGADTQYF. The full variable domain, in which reference TRBV5-1 and TRBJ2-3 provide the parts outside the CDR3, is KAGVTQTPRYLIKTRGQQVTLSCSPISGHRSVSWYQQTPGQGLQFLFEYFSETQRNKGNFPGRFSGRQFSNSRSEMNVSTLELGDSALYLCASSFGRGWVGADTQYFGPGTRLTVL.